This T cell receptor beta chain came from a study of T cell repertoires in cytomegalovirus infection. Study-level results: Ex vivo, HLA-C-restricted CMV-specific TCR beta clonotypes prevailed over the rest of the response.

CDR1 is MNHEY, CDR2 SMNVEV, per germline (reference sequence). The CDR3 runs 14 residues. The V gene end was trimmed by 6 bases and the J gene end by 4 bases; junction bases not matched to a gene: 1. TCRdb reanalysed the reads using MiXCR and keeps one entry per CDR3 protein. This table holds approximately 300,000 distinct CDR3 sequences, about 28% found once. This clonotype was seen at least ten times. Its target is not known. The sequence derives from a human donor in good health (CMV status not recorded). Some clones in this sample may be carry-over from other donors' samples. The sample consisted of cultured PBMCs, taken from culture after CMV antigen stimulation. The rearrangement links TRBV27 to TRBJ2-1; 12 bases are a match to TRBD2. CDR3 coding DNA: TGTGCCAGCAGCCTAGCGGGAGGGTACAATGAGCAGTTCTTC. Translated, it gives CASSLAGGYNEQFF.